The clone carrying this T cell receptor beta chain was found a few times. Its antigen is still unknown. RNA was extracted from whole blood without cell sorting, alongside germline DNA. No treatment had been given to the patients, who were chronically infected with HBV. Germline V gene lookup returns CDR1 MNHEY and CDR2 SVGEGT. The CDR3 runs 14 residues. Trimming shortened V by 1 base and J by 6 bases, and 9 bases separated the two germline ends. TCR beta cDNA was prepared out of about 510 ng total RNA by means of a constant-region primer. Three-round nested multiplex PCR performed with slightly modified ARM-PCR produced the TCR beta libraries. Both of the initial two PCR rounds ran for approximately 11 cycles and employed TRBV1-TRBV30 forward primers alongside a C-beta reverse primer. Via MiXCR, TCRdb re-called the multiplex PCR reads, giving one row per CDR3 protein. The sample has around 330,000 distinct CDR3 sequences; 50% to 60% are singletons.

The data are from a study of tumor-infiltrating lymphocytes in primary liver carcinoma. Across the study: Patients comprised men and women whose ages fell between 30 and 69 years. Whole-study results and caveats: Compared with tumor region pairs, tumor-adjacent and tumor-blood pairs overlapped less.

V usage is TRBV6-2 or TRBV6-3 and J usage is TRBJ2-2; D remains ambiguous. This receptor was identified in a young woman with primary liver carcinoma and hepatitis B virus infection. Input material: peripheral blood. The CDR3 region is CASSYYPISGELFF. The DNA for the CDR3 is TGTGCCAGCAGTTACTACCCAATCTCCGGGGAGCTGTTTTTT.